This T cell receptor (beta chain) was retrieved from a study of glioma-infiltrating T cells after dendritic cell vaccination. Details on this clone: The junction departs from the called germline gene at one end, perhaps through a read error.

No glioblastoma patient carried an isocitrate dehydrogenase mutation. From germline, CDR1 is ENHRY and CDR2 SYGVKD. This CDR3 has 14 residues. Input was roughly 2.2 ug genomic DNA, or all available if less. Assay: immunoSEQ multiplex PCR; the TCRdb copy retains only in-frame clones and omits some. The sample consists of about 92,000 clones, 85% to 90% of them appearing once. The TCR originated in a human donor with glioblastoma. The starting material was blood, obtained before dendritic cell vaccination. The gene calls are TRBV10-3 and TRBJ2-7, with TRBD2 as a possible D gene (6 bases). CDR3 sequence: CVISEGTETYEQYF. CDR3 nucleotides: TGTGTCATCAGTGAGGGGACTGAGACCTACGAGCAGTACTTC.